The rows below give T cell receptor beta chains drawn from one sample of a study of OX40 agonist ivuxolimab in advanced cancers. Assay: immunoSEQ multiplex PCR; the TCRdb copy retains only in-frame clones and omits some. The sample consists of more than 95,000 clones, 85% to 95% of them appearing once. The material sequenced was CD4+ or CD8+ T cells sorted from blood, taken in a trial of the OX40 agonist ivuxolimab. These receptor sequences come from an adult with an advanced solid tumor such as melanoma, head and neck, liver or kidney cancer. The CDR3 runs from the conserved cysteine through the conserved F or W. A D gene is named only where the DNA matches it firmly. Part of the rows lack a size; the others show once, few, many or a class for expanded clones.

V	length	D	J	size	DNA	CDR3
TRBV9	17	TRBD1	TRBJ2-1	NA	TGTGCCAGCAGCCCTTACCCGACAGGGGACCCCTACAATGAGCAGTTCTTC	CASSPYPTGDPYNEQFF
TRBV6-5	15	NA	TRBJ1-3	NA	TGTGCCAGCAGTTACTCGAGTGGCATTGGAAACACCATATATTTT	CASSYSSGIGNTIYF
TRBV13	14	TRBD2	TRBJ2-7	NA	TGTGCCAGCAGCTCAACTAGCGGGAACTACGAGCAGTACTTC	CASSSTSGNYEQYF
TRBV11-2	16	NA	TRBJ2-7	NA	TGTGCCAGCAGCTTACCGACTCTAGGTAGGGCAAACGAGCAGTACTTC	CASSLPTLGRANEQYF
TRBV7-2	14	TRBD1	TRBJ1-4	NA	TGTGCCAGCAGCCTGGGACAGGGTCATGAAAAACTGTTTTTT	CASSLGQGHEKLFF
TRBV5-1	13	TRBD1	TRBJ2-5	NA	TGCGCCAGCGCCACCGGGACAGAAGAGACCCAGTACTTC	CASATGTEETQYF
TRBV9	13	NA	TRBJ1-2	once	TGTGCCAGCAGCGTAGACGAGGGAGATGGCTACACCTTC	CASSVDEGDGYTF
TRBV6-1	12	NA	TRBJ1-1	NA	TGTGCCACCAGAAGGGTGAACACTGAAGCTTTCTTT	CATRRVNTEAFF
TRBV7-9	12	NA	TRBJ1-1	few	TGTGCCAGCAGCAAGATAAACACTGAAGCTTTCTTT	CASSKINTEAFF
TRBV18	13	NA	TRBJ1-4	NA	TGTGCCAGCTCGTACTCCAAGAATGAAAAACTGTTTTTT	CASSYSKNEKLFF
TRBV5-1	15	NA	TRBJ2-1	NA	TGCGCCAGCAGCTTGGGCCACGAGTCCTACAATGAGCAGTTCTTC	CASSLGHESYNEQFF
TRBV7-9	12	NA	TRBJ2-4	once	TGTGCCAGCAGCTTAGCGTCGGACATTCAGTACTTC	CASSLASDIQYF
TRBV29-1	14	NA	TRBJ1-2	NA	TGCAGCGTTGTCGAGGGGGGAGCTAACTATGGCTACACCTTC	CSVVEGGANYGYTF
TRBV27	14	NA	TRBJ2-1	NA	TGTGCCAGCAGTTCCGCCGACACTTACAATGAGCAGTTCTTC	CASSSADTYNEQFF
TRBV5-4	16	TRBD2	TRBJ2-1	once	TGTGCCAGCAGCTTTAATAGCGGGAGGGTTAACAATGAGCAGTTCTTC	CASSFNSGRVNNEQFF
TRBV30	16	NA	TRBJ1-3	NA	TGTGCCTGGAAGTTCGGGGGGAGCTACGCTGGAAACACCATATATTTT	CAWKFGGSYAGNTIYF
TRBV5-1	13	NA	TRBJ2-5	NA	TGCGCCAGCAGCTTGGCCGACCAAGAGACCCAGTACTTC	CASSLADQETQYF
TRBV28	14	NA	TRBJ2-7	few	TGTGCCAGCAGCCTTGGGGGGGCAGGGAACGAGCAGTACTTC	CASSLGGAGNEQYF
TRBV5-6	15	NA	TRBJ1-1	NA	TGTGCCAGCAGCCCCGAGGAGGGGCCCTACACTGAAGCTTTCTTT	CASSPEEGPYTEAFF
TRBV27	16	TRBD1	TRBJ1-1	NA	TGTGCCAGCAGTTTATTGTCAGGGGGAGGGAGCACTGAAGCTTTCTTT	CASSLLSGGGSTEAFF
TRBV2	12	NA	TRBJ1-1	once	TGTGCCAGCAGTCTTGGAGTTGCTGAAGCTTTCTTT	CASSLGVAEAFF
TRBV7-7	18	TRBD2	TRBJ2-2	NA	TGTGCTAGCAGCCTCTTGGGACTAGCGGGAGCGGGGACCGGGGAGCTGTTTTTT	CASSLLGLAGAGTGELFF
TRBV18	12	NA	TRBJ2-7	NA	TGTGCCAGCTCACCACGGACAGACGAGCAGTACTTC	CASSPRTDEQYF
TRBV5-6	14	NA	TRBJ1-1	NA	TGTGCCAGCAGCTTGTATCAGGGGTTAACTGAAACTTTCTTT	CASSLYQGLTETFF
TRBV9	20	TRBD2	TRBJ2-1	NA	TGTGCCAGCAGCGCTCCTCTCCGCGGGAGCCACCCTAGCTCCTACAATGAGCAGTTCTTC	CASSAPLRGSHPSSYNEQFF
TRBV7-3	13	NA	TRBJ2-1	NA	TGTGCCAGCAGCCTCGGGACTGGCAATGAGCAGTTCTTC	CASSLGTGNEQFF
TRBV14	13	TRBD1	TRBJ1-1	NA	TGTGCCAGCAGCCCCCGTGGGACAGGGAGAGCTTTCTTT	CASSPRGTGRAFF
TRBV29-1	12	NA	TRBJ1-5	NA	TGCAGCGTAGGGGCGCGAGATCAGCCCCAGCATTTT	CSVGARDQPQHF